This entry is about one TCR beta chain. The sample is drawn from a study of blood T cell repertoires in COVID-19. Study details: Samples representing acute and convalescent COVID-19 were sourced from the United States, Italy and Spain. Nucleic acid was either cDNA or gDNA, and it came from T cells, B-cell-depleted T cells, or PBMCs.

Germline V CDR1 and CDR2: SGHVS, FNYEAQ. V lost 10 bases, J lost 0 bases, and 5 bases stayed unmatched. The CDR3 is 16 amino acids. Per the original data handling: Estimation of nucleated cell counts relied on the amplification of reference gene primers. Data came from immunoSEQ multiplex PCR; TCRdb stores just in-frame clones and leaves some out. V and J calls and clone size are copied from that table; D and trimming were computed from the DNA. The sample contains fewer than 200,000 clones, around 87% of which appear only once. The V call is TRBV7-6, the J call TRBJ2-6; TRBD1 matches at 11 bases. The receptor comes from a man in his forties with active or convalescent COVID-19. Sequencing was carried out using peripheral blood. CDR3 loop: CAIGQGARSGANVLTF. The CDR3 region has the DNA TGTGCCATCGGACAGGGGGCGCGCTCTGGGGCCAACGTCCTGACTTTC. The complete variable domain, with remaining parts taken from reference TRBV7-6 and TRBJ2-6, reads GAGVSQSPRYKVTKRGQDVALRCDPISGHVSLYWYRQALGQGPEFLTYFNYEAQQDKSGLPNDRFSAERPEGSISTLTIQRTEQRDSAMYRCAIGQGARSGANVLTFGAGSRLTVL.